This entry lists 25 T cell receptor beta chains sequenced from one sample in a study of CXCR3-negative and CXCR3-positive naive CD8 T cells. Study outcomes and limitations: Higher TRB CDR3 hydrophobicity marked CXCR3-positive naive cells relative to CXCR3-negative naive cells.

It was by 5' RACE with UMI labels that the TRB cDNA libraries were prepared. No DNA is given; TCRdb re-called the 5' RACE reads and lists each CDR3 protein once. Its clone listing holds around 80,000 distinct CDR3 sequences. Antigen specificity for these receptors is unknown. Specimen: naive CXCR3+ CD8+ T cells from blood. The subset was: CD45RO-CCR7+CD27+CD95- naive CD8+ T cells expressing CXCR3 (TNR3+). These TCRs come from a human donor in good health. Some clones in this sample may be carry-over from other donors' samples.

V gene TRBV13 combines with J gene TRBJ1-6; lacking DNA, the TRBD1 call made by TCRdb goes unchecked. Germline lookup yields CDR1 PRHDT and CDR2 FYEKMQ (reference sequence). CDR3 length: 15 residues. The chain's CDR3 is CASSPWDRDNSPLHF.

The chain recombines TRBV12-3 or TRBV12-4 with TRBJ2-3; the TCRdb call, TRBD1, lacks DNA for checking. There are 16 residues in the CDR3. CDR3 sequence reads: CASSPLPRQGTDTQYF.

The chain recombines TRBV28 with TRBJ1-1. The CDR3 is 12 residues long. The germline V gene encodes CDR1 MDHEN and CDR2 SYDVKM. CDR3 residues: CASSFRSDEAFF.

The rearrangement joins TRBV6-5 to TRBJ2-1; there is no DNA to check the TCRdb D call of TRBD2. CDR3 length: 17 residues. Germline loops: CDR1 MNHEY, CDR2 SVGAGI. This CDR3 is CASSYNRAGGPGNEQFF.

This chain connects TRBV6-5 to TRBJ2-7. CDR1 is MNHEY, CDR2 SVGAGI, per germline. The CDR3 covers 15 residues. This CDR3 reads CASSYQLAVSYEQYF.

The rearrangement joins TRBV9 to TRBJ2-7; TCRdb designates TRBD1, a call that cannot be tested without DNA. CDR3 length: 14 amino acids. CDR1 and CDR2 from the germline V gene are SGDLS and YYNGEE. CDR3: CASSQGSPSYEQYF. The variable domain in full, completed from reference TRBV9 and TRBJ2-7, reads DSGVTQTPKHLITATGQRVTLRCSPRSGDLSVYWYQQSLDQGLQFLIQYYNGEERAKGNILERFSAQQFPDLHSELNLSSLELGDSALYFCASSQGSPSYEQYFGPGTRLTVT.

CDR3 loop: CSASKGGDEQFF. V gene TRBV20-1 combines with J gene TRBJ2-1; TCRdb outputs TRBD2, but without DNA this stays unchecked. Per germline, CDR1 DFQATT and CDR2 SNEGSKA (reference sequence). This CDR3 has 12 residues.

J is TRBJ1-6 and V is TRBV28; the D call from TCRdb, TRBD1, cannot be confirmed without DNA. The CDR3 contains 14 residues. Germline CDR1 reads MDHEN; CDR2 reads SYDVKM. The CDR3 sequence: CASSPTGHGSPLHF.

The chain employs TRBV28 and TRBJ2-5. This CDR3 spans 12 amino acids. Germline V lookup: CDR1 MDHEN, CDR2 SYDVKM. The CDR3 region is CASRGPHETQYF.

This rearrangement joins TRBV3-1 to TRBJ2-4; there is no DNA to check the TCRdb D call of TRBD1. The CDR3 contains 13 residues. Germline assignment: CDR1 LGHDT and CDR2 YNNKEL (reference sequence). The CDR3 loop is CASSQDRENIQYF.

The chain links TRBV6-6 to TRBJ2-1; TCRdb names TRBD2, which stays unverified in the absence of DNA. CDR1 and CDR2 from the germline V gene are MNHNY and SVGAGI (reference sequence). The CDR3 totals 15 residues. CDR3 protein: CASSYGGTVNNEQFF.

V is TRBV6-1 and J is TRBJ2-1; TCRdb indicates TRBD1, and absent DNA this call remains unverified. The CDR3 spans 15 residues. The germline CDR1 and CDR2 sequences are MNHNS and SASEGT. CDR3 sequence reads: CASSRRDRDVDEQFF.

V and J are TRBV20-1 and TRBJ1-5. This CDR3 has 14 residues. Germline CDR1 DFQATT, CDR2 SNEGSKA (reference sequence). This CDR3 reads CSARDLRLNQPQHF.

The chain has TRBV7-9 and TRBJ2-5; TCRdb outputs TRBD2, but without DNA this stays unchecked. In germline, CDR1 is SEHNR, CDR2 FQNEAQ (reference sequence). There are 16 residues in the CDR3. The CDR3 loop reads CASSLWGADDQETQYF.

The chain recombines TRBV2 with TRBJ2-3; TCRdb gives TRBD1 as the D gene, but with no DNA this cannot be confirmed. Per germline, CDR1 SNHLY and CDR2 FYNNEI. The CDR3 totals 13 residues. The CDR3 loop reads CASSPTVTDTQYF.

This chain joins TRBV3-1 and TRBJ2-5. The CDR3 is made up of 12 amino acids. CDR1 LGHDT and CDR2 YNNKEL come from the germline V gene (reference sequence). CDR3 sequence reads: CASSQDEETQYF.

This rearrangement joins TRBV29-1 to TRBJ2-3; as DNA is missing, the TRBD1 call by TCRdb cannot be tested. This CDR3 region has 14 residues. Looked up from germline, CDR1 is SQVTM and CDR2 is ANQGSEA. CDR3: CSVDGGESTDTQYF.

The J gene is TRBJ2-3, the V gene TRBV7-2; as DNA is missing, the TRBD1 call by TCRdb cannot be tested. This CDR3 region has 16 residues. Per germline, CDR1 SGHTA and CDR2 FQGNSA. CDR3 loop: CASSPGRWEIEDTQYF.

This chain links TRBV15 with TRBJ2-7. The CDR3 is 12 amino acids. Germline CDR1 is LNHNV and CDR2 is YYDKDF (reference sequence). CDR3 sequence reads: CATSGGVHEQYF.

The chain uses TRBV4-3 and TRBJ1-6; without DNA, the TCRdb call of TRBD1 cannot be checked. The CDR3 covers 16 residues. CDR1 LGHNA and CDR2 YSLEER come from the germline V gene. CDR3 residues: CASSQAKGSGNSPLHF.

The V call is TRBV7-2, the J call TRBJ2-1; no DNA is available, so the TRBD1 call from TCRdb remains unchecked. Germline CDR1 reads SGHTA; CDR2 reads FQGNSA. CDR3 size: 14 residues. The CDR3 here is CASSSRGGVNEQFF.

The chain employs TRBV23-1 and TRBJ2-4; TCRdb outputs TRBD1, but without DNA this stays unchecked. TRBV23-1 is assigned to the ORF class and has an uncertain function. CDR3 length: 16 residues. The CDR3 here is CASSLQGKEAKNIQYF.

The chain couples TRBV6-5 to TRBJ2-2. The CDR3 extends over 12 amino acids. Germline CDR1 reads MNHEY; CDR2 reads SVGAGI. CDR3 in amino acids: CAVSVVTGELFF.

The chain combines TRBV12-3 or TRBV12-4 with TRBJ1-2; TCRdb's assignment of TRBD1 cannot be checked, as there is no DNA. This CDR3 comprises 16 residues. The CDR3 reads CASSSHHRVAHYGYTF.

The chain uses TRBV5-1 and TRBJ2-1. The CDR3 loop spans 12 amino acids. Germline V gene data show CDR1 as SGHRS and CDR2 as YFSETQ. The CDR3 sequence: CASRGEESEQSF.